Following are 14 T cell receptor beta chains from one sample sequenced in a study of blood T cells in healthy people across ages. Primed by a sample-barcoded 5' primer and a J-beta primer mix, a second PCR proceeded for about 6 to 12 cycles. TCRdb itself ran the 5' RACE reads through MiXCR, one entry per CDR3 protein. This sample carries 1.5 million to 2 million distinct CDR3 sequences, roughly 43% of them seen once, and the ten largest clones take 20% to 25%. The sample comprised blood. The receptors derive from a human donor in good health.

The chain recombines TRBV29-1 with TRBJ2-3; 7 bases map to TRBD1. The V segment lost 3 bases and the J segment 4 bases; nucleotides outside the gene matches: 7. Germline CDR1 and CDR2: SQVTM and ANQGSEA. CDR3 length: 14 residues. CDR3 loop: CSVEDRIPPDTQYF. The CDR3 DNA reads TGCAGCGTTGAGGACAGGATACCCCCAGATACGCAGTATTTT.

This clonotype appeared once. This chain links TRBV12-3 or TRBV12-4 with TRBJ2-4; TRBD2 matches at 11 bases. V lost 7 bases and J lost 13; bases outside the gene matches: 18. The CDR3 is 16 residues long. In DNA form, the CDR3 reads TGTGCCAGCACCCCATTCCTAGCGGGGGGTGGCAATGAGCAGTACTTC. Protein product: CASTPFLAGGGNEQYF.

The chain employs TRBV28 and TRBJ2-7; D is undetermined. The closer fit of TRBJ2-5 to the DNA end suggests the J call may be wrong. The CDR3 is 14 amino acids. Germline-derived CDR1 and CDR2 are MDHEN and SYDVKM. The CDR3 sequence: CASSRSPERSTQYF. The CDR3 bases are TGTGCCAGCAGTCGGTCACCGGAACGATCGACCCAGTACTTC.

The chain employs TRBV7-6 and TRBJ2-7, with 10 bases fitting TRBD2. The CDR3 consists of 18 residues. Germline loops: CDR1 SGHVS, CDR2 FNYEAQ. V lost 0 bases to trimming and J lost 1 base; unmatched junction nucleotides: 9. This CDR3 is CASSLAPSSGGVSYEQYF. CDR3 nucleotides: TGTGCCAGCAGCTTAGCCCCGTCCAGCGGGGGGGTATCCTACGAGCAGTACTTC. Drawing the rest from reference TRBV7-6 and TRBJ2-7, the complete variable domain is GAGVSQSPRYKVTKRGQDVALRCDPISGHVSLYWYRQALGQGPEFLTYFNYEAQQDKSGLPNDRFSAERPEGSISTLTIQRTEQRDSAMYRCASSLAPSSGGVSYEQYFGPGTRLTVT.

This clonotype was detected a few times. J is TRBJ2-3 and V is TRBV7-3, with 8 bases that match TRBD2. V trimming: 1 base; J trimming: 0 bases; junction bases outside the gene matches: 12. This CDR3 has 19 amino acids. Germline assignment: CDR1 SGHTA and CDR2 FQGTGA. In nucleotides, the CDR3 is TGTGCCAGCAGCTTAAATCCCGGCGGGGGGAGAACTAGCACAGATACGCAGTATTTT. This encodes CASSLNPGGGRTSTDTQYF. Supplemented by reference TRBV7-3 and TRBJ2-3, the full variable domain reads GAGVSQTPSNKVTEKGKYVELRCDPISGHTALYWYRQSLGQGPEFLIYFQGTGAADDSGLPNDRFFAVRPEGSVSTLKIQRTERGDSAVYLCASSLNPGGGRTSTDTQYFGPGTRLTVL.

This clonotype was seen more than once but under ten times. This sequence joins TRBV12-3 or TRBV12-4 and TRBJ1-1; 9 positions match TRBD1. This CDR3 has 13 residues. The V gene end was trimmed by 8 bases and the J gene end by 1 base; junction bases not matched to a gene: 2. CDR3 sequence: CASQTGGNTEAFF. In DNA form, the CDR3 reads TGTGCCAGCCAGACAGGGGGGAACACTGAAGCTTTCTTT.

There are a few counts of this clonotype. The V and J genes are TRBV5-1 and TRBJ1-6, with TRBD1 matching over 8 bases. Germline CDR1 and CDR2: SGHRS and YFSETQ. After removal of 4 bases from V and 13 bases from J, the junction contained 4 bases not matched to a gene. CDR3 length equals 12 residues. CDR3 DNA: TGCGCCAGCAGCCGGGACAGGCCGCCCCTCCACTTT. As protein: CASSRDRPPLHF.

This clonotype was recorded at least ten times. The V gene is TRBV20-1, the J gene TRBJ2-7; D might be TRBD1 (5 bases). V was cut by 6 bases and J by 4 bases, with 10 bases left in between. The length of the CDR3 is 11 residues. Germline CDR1 and CDR2: DFQATT and SNEGSKA (reference sequence). The CDR3 sequence: CSAPRGYEQYF. The CDR3 DNA sequence: TGCAGTGCCCCTAGGGGTTACGAGCAGTACTTC.

This clonotype was seen many times. The chain is built from TRBV5-1 and TRBJ1-5; D is unclear. Germline V gene data show CDR1 as SGHRS and CDR2 as YFSETQ. The ends were cut back, 0 bases at V and 0 bases at J, with 7 bases in the middle. There are 15 residues in the CDR3. The CDR3 DNA reads TGCGCCAGCAGCTTGGGGGAACATAGCAATCAGCCCCAGCATTTT. It is translated as CASSLGEHSNQPQHF. Looking up the rest from reference TRBV5-1 and TRBJ1-5 gives the full variable domain: KAGVTQTPRYLIKTRGQQVTLSCSPISGHRSVSWYQQTPGQGLQFLFEYFSETQRNKGNFPGRFSGRQFSNSRSEMNVSTLELGDSALYLCASSLGEHSNQPQHFGDGTRLSIL.

The chain links TRBV20-1 to TRBJ2-7; D possibly corresponds to TRBD2 (5 bases). The CDR3 extends over 14 amino acids. The V end lost 6 bases, the J end lost 4 bases, and 19 bases lay between the germline ends. Germline loops: CDR1 DFQATT, CDR2 SNEGSKA (reference sequence). This CDR3 reads CSASQRNTKYEQYF. CDR3 nucleotides: TGCAGTGCCAGCCAGCGGAACACCAAATACGAGCAGTACTTC.

The V gene is TRBV7-2, the J gene TRBJ2-6, with D maybe TRBD2 (5 bases). CDR1 SGHTA and CDR2 FQGNSA come from the germline V gene. There are 17 residues in the CDR3. V dropped 3 bases and J dropped 0 bases, with 12 bases sitting between them. Here the CDR3 reads CASSLSFGSSGANVLTF. DNA for the CDR3: TGTGCCAGCAGCTTGTCGTTTGGGAGCTCTGGGGCCAACGTCCTGACTTTC.

This clonotype was observed at least ten times. This chain connects TRBV10-3 to TRBJ1-2; D unclear. The CDR3 length is 12 residues. V was clipped by 10 bases and J by 13 bases, with 22 bases between them. Germline V gene data show CDR1 as ENHRY and CDR2 as SYGVKD. CDR3 region: CATGSRRVCCTF. CDR3 sequence (DNA): TGTGCCACTGGTAGCCGGAGGGTTTGTTGCACCTTC.

The V call is TRBV7-3, the J call TRBJ2-3, with D perhaps TRBD1 (6 bases). The germline gives CDR1 SGHTA, CDR2 FQGTGA. The ends were cut back, 2 bases at V and 4 bases at J, with 13 bases in the middle. The CDR3 length is 15 residues. The CDR3 protein is CASSLGTTVADTQYF. CDR3 DNA sequence: TGTGCCAGCAGCTTAGGGACAACGGTGGCAGATACGCAGTATTTT.

Of note for this clonotype: A much larger clonotype is one base distant, so this may be a read error. The rearrangement links TRBV20-1 to TRBJ1-4, with TRBD1 matching over 7 bases. CDR1 and CDR2 from the germline V gene are DFQATT and SNEGSKA (reference sequence). This CDR3 is built from 15 residues. CDR3 nucleotides: TGCAGTGCTAGAAACCGTCTCGGGACAGCCGAAAAACTGATTTTT. Residues: CSARNRLGTAEKLIF.